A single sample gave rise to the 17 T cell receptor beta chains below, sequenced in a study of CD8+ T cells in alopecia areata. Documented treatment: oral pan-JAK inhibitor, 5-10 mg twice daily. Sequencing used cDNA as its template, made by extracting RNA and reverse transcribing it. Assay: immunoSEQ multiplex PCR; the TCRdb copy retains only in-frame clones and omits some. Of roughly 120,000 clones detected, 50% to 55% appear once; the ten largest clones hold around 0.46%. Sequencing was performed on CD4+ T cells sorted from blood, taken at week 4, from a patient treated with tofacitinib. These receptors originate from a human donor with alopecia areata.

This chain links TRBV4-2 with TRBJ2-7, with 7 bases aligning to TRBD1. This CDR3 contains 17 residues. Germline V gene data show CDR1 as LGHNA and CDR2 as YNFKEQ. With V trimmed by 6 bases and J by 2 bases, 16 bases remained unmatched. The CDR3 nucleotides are TGTGCCAGCAGGCTGATCGGTCAGGGGGACGGGGCCTACGAGCAGTACTTC. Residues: CASRLIGQGDGAYEQYF.

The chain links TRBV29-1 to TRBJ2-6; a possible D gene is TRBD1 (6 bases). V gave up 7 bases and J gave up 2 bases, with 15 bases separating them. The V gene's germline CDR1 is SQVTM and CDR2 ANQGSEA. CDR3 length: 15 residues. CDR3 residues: CSAQGRATGANVLTF. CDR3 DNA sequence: TGCAGCGCACAGGGCCGGGCGACTGGGGCCAACGTCCTGACTTTC.

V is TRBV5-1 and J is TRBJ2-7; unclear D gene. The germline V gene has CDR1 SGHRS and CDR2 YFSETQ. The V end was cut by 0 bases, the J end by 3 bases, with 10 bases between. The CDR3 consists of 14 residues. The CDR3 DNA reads TGCGCCAGCAGCTTGGGGGGTGTACTCTACGAGCAGTACTTC. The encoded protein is CASSLGGVLYEQYF.

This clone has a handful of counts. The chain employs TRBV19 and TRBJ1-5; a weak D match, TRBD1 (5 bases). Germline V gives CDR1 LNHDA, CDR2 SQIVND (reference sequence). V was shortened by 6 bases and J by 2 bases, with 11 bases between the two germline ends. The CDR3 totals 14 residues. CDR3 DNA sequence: TGTGCCAGTAGGGGGGTTCAGGGCAATCAGCCCCAGCATTTT. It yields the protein CASRGVQGNQPQHF. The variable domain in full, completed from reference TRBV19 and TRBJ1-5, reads DGGITQSPKYLFRKEGQNVTLSCEQNLNHDAMYWYRQDPGQGLRLIYYSQIVNDFQKGDIAEGYSVSREKKESFPLTVTSAQKNPTAFYLCASRGVQGNQPQHFGDGTRLSIL.

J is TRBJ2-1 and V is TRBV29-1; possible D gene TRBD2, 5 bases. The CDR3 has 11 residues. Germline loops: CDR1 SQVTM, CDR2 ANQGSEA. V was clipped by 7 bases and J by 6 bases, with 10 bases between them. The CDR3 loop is CSARGVNEQFF. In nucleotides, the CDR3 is TGCAGCGCCCGGGGTGTCAATGAGCAGTTCTTC.

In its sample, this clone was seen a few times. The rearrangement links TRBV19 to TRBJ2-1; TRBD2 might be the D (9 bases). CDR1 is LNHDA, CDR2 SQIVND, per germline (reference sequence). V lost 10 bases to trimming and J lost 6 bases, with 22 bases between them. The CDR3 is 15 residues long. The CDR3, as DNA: TGTGCCACCAGCGGGGGGACAGGATGGGGCAATGAGCAGTTCTTC. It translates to CATSGGTGWGNEQFF.

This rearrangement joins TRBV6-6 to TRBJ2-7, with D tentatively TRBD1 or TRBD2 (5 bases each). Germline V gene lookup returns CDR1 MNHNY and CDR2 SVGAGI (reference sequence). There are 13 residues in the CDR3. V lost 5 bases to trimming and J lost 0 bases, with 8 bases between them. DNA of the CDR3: TGTGCCAGCAGTACCGGGACCTCCTACGAGCAGTACTTC. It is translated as CASSTGTSYEQYF.

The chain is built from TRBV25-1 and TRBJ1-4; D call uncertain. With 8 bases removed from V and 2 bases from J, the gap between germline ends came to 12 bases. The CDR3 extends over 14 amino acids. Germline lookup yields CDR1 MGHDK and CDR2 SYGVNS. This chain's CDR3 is CASLKTGTNEKLFF. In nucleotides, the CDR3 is TGTGCCAGCCTTAAAACTGGGACTAATGAAAAACTGTTTTTT.

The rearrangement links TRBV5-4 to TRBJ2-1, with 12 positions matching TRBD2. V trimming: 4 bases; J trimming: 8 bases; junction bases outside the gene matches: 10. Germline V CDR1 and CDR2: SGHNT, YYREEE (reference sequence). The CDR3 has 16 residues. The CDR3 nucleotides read TGTGCCAGCAGCCCTAACCCTAGCGGGGGGGGGTATGAGCAGTTCTTC. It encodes CASSPNPSGGGYEQFF.

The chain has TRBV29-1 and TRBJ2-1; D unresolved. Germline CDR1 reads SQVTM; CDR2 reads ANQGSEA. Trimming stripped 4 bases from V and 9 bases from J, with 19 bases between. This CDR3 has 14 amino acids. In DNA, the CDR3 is TGCAGCGTTGTTGGGATCCAGGCCCTCGGTGAGCAGTTCTTC. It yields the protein CSVVGIQALGEQFF.

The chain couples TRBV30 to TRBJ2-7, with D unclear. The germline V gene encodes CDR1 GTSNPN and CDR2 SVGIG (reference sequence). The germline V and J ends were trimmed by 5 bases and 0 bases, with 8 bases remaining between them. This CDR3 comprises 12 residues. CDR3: CAWSYTSYEQYF. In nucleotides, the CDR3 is TGTGCCTGGTCTTATACCTCCTACGAGCAGTACTTC.

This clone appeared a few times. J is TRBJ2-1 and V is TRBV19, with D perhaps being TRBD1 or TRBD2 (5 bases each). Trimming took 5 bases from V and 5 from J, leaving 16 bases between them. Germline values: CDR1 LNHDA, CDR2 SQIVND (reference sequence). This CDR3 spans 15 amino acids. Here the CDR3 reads CASSHGTPPNNEQFF. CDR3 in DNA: TGTGCCAGTAGTCATGGGACGCCCCCCAACAATGAGCAGTTCTTC.

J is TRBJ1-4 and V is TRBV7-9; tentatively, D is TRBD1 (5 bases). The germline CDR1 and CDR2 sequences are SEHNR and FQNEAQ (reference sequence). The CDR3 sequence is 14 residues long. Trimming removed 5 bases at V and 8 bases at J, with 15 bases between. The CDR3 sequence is CASSRMGGEEKLFF. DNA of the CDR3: TGTGCCAGCAGCCGAATGGGAGGGGAAGAAAAACTGTTTTTT.

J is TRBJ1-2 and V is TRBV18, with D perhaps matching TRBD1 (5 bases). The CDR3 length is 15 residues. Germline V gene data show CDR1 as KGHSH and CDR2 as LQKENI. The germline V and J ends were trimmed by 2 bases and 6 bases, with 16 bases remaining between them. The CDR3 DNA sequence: TGTGCCAGCTCACCAAGGTCGGCAGGGAGGCATGGCTACACCTTC. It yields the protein CASSPRSAGRHGYTF.

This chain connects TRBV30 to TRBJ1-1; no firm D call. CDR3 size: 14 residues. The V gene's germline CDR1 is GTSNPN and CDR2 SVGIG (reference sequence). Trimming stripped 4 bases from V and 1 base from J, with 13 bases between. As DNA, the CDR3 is TGTGCCTGGACAGAAACCCCCACGAACACTGAAGCTTTCTTT. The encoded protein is CAWTETPTNTEAFF.

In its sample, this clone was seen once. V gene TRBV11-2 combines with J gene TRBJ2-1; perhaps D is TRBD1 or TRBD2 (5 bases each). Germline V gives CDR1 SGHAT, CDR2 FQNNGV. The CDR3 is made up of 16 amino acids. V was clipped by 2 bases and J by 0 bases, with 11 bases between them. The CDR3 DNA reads TGTGCCAGCAGCTTAACCCGGGGCACCTCCTACAATGAGCAGTTCTTC. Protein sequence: CASSLTRGTSYNEQFF.

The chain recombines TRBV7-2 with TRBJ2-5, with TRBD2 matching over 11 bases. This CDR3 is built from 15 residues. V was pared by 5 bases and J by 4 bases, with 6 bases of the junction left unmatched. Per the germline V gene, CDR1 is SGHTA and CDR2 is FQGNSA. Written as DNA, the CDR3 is TGTGCCAGCAGCCTACTAGCGGGAGTAAGAGAGACCCAGTACTTC. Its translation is CASSLLAGVRETQYF.